Here is one T cell receptor (beta chain) with its context. TCRdb's table, derived via immunoSEQ multiplex PCR, lists solely in-frame clones and lacks some. The sample contains more than 10,000 clones, less than 90% of which appear only once. The V gene lost 5 bases and the J gene lost 2 bases, with 13 bases spanning the gap. Germline lookup yields CDR1 SEHNR and CDR2 FQNEAQ (reference sequence). The length of the CDR3 is 15 residues. Every patient was affected by relapse after autologous stem cell transplantation, while exposure to brentuximab vedotin was not uniform. This specimen comes from a study of PD-1 blockade in classical Hodgkin lymphoma.

The material sequenced was peripheral blood mononuclear cells (PBMCs), taken at baseline. This TCR was sampled from a human donor with classical Hodgkin lymphoma. V is TRBV7-9 and J is TRBJ1-5, with a possible D match to TRBD1 (5 bases). CDR3: CASSPDSSGNQPQHF. The CDR3 DNA follows: TGTGCCAGCAGCCCCGACAGTTCGGGCAATCAGCCCCAGCATTTT.